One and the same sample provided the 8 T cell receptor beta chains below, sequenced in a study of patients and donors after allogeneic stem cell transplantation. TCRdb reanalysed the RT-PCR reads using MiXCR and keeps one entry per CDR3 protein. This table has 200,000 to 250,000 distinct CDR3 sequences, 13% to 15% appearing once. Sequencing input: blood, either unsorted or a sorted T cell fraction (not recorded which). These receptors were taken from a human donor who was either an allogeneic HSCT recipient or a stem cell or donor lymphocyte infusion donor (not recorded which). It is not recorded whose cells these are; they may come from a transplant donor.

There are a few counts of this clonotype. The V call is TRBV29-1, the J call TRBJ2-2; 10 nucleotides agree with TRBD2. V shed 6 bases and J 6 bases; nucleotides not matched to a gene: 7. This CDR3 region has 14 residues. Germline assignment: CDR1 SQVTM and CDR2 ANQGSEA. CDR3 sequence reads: CSVPGTSVAGELFF. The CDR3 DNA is TGCAGCGTGCCCGGGACTAGCGTTGCCGGGGAGCTGTTTTTT.

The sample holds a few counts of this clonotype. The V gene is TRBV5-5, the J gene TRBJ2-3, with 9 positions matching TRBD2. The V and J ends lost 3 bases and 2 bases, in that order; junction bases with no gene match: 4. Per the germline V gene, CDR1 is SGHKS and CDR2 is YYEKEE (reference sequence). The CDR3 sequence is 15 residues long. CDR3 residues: CASSSGLATTDTQYF. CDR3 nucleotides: TGTGCCAGCAGCTCGGGACTAGCAACCACAGATACGCAGTATTTT.

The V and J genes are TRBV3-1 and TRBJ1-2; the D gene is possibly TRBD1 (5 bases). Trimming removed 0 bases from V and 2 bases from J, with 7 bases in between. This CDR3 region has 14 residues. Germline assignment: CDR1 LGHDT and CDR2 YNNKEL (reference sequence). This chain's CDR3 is CASSQESGNYGYTF. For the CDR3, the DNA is TGTGCCAGCAGCCAAGAATCAGGGAACTATGGCTACACCTTC.

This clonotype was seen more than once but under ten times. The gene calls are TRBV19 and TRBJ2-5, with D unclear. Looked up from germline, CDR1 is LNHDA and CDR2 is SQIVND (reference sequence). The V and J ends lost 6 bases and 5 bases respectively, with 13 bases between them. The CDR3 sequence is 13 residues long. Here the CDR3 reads CASSPPSVETQYF. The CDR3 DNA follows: TGTGCCAGTAGCCCTCCATCCGTGGAGACCCAGTACTTC.

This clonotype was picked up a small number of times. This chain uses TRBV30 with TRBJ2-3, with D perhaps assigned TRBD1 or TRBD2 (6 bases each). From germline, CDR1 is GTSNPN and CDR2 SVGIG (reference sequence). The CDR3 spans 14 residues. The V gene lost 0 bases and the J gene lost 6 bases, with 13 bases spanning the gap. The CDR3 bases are TGTGCCTGGAGTGTTTTGAGGGGGAGGGATACGCAGTATTTT. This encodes CAWSVLRGRDTQYF. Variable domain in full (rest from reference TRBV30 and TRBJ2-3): SQTIHQWPATLVQPVGSPLSLECTVEGTSNPNLYWYRQAAGRGLQLLFYSVGIGQISSEVPQNLSASRPQDRQFILSSKKLLLSDSGFYLCAWSVLRGRDTQYFGPGTRLTVL.

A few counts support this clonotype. Here the CDR3 DNA reads TGCAGCGTGTCCGGGACAGGGGACTACAATGAGCAGTTCTTC. This codes for CSVSGTGDYNEQFF. The chain recombines TRBV29-1 with TRBJ2-1, with 10 bases identical to TRBD1. In germline, CDR1 is SQVTM, CDR2 ANQGSEA. Trimming took 6 bases from V and 3 from J; bases not matched to a gene: 5. This CDR3 region has 14 residues.

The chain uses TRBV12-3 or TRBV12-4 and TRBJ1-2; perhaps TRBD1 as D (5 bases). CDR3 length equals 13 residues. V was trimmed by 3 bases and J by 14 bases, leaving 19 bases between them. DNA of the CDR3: TGTGCCAGCAGTTTCATCCGAGGACAACCCGTTACCTTC. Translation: CASSFIRGQPVTF.

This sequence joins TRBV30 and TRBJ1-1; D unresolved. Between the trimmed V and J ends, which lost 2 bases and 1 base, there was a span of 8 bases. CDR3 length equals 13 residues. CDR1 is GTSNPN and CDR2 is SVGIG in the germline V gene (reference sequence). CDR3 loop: CAWSQLKNTEAFF. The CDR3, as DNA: TGTGCCTGGAGTCAGTTGAAGAACACTGAAGCTTTCTTT.